These 19 T cell receptor beta chains were all obtained from the same sample, sequenced in a study of T cell responses to AZD1222 COVID-19 vaccine. The method was immunoSEQ multiplex PCR; TCRdb's version includes in-frame clones alone and lacks a portion of them. The sample contains 130,000 to 150,000 clones, about 89% of which appear only once. The sequencing here drew on peripheral blood, taken on day 0 of MenACWY control vaccination. These receptor sequences come from an adult in good health.

The CDR3 DNA reads as TGTGCCAGCAGCTTAGAAGGGATAGCGCCTATGAACACTGAAGCTTTCTTT. It yields the protein CASSLEGIAPMNTEAFF. The J gene is TRBJ1-1, the V gene TRBV11-3; D remains ambiguous. CDR1 is SGHNT and CDR2 is YENEEA in the germline V gene. Trimming cost V 0 bases and J 0 bases, with 14 bases left between them. The CDR3 covers 17 residues.

Only one count was recorded for this clone. The rearrangement uses TRBV6-1 and TRBJ2-6; either TRBD1 or TRBD2 may fit D (5 bases each). The CDR3 runs to 17 residues. Trimming pared 1 base from V and 0 bases from J, leaving 10 bases between. CDR1 and CDR2 (germline): MNHNS, SASEGT. Here the CDR3 DNA reads TGTGCCAGCAGTGAAGTGGCAGGGACCTCTGGGGCCAACGTCCTGACTTTC. It is translated as CASSEVAGTSGANVLTF.

This sequence joins TRBV7-9 and TRBJ2-7, with D hard to call. The CDR3 is 14 amino acids. CDR1 and CDR2 from the germline V gene are SEHNR and FQNEAQ (reference sequence). V gave up 5 bases and J gave up 2 bases, with 13 bases separating them. The CDR3 spells CASSGFFGPYEQYF. CDR3 DNA: TGTGCCAGCAGCGGATTTTTCGGACCCTACGAGCAGTACTTC.

The chain joins TRBV7-9 to TRBJ2-5, with TRBD2 identical over 14 bases. Germline CDR1 SEHNR, CDR2 FQNEAQ (reference sequence). J lost 1 base, V lost 5 bases, and 9 bases had no gene match. The CDR3 runs to 18 residues. CDR3 protein: CASSPGLAGDGAQETQYF. CDR3 DNA sequence: TGTGCCAGCAGCCCGGGACTAGCGGGAGACGGGGCCCAAGAGACCCAGTACTTC.

J is TRBJ1-2 and V is TRBV3-1 (or the pseudogene TRBV3-2), with 7 bases lining up with TRBD1. Germline V gives CDR1 LGHDT, CDR2 YNNKEL (reference sequence). This CDR3 spans 15 amino acids. V dropped 0 bases and J dropped 4; count of bases not matched to a gene: 5. CDR3 region: CASSQDFKGAYGYTF. Here the CDR3 DNA reads TGTGCCAGCAGCCAAGATTTTAAGGGGGCCTATGGCTACACCTTC.

The genes are TRBV2 and TRBJ1-1, with D possibly matching TRBD1 (6 bases). V was trimmed by 6 bases and J by 4 bases, leaving 12 bases between them. The CDR3 is made up of 13 amino acids. The germline V gene encodes CDR1 SNHLY and CDR2 FYNNEI. The CDR3 is CASRSTGFTEAFF. CDR3 sequence (DNA): TGTGCCAGCAGATCAACAGGGTTCACTGAAGCTTTCTTT.

CDR3 bases: TGTGCCAGCCAATCCCGGGGAGACACTGAAGCTTTCTTT. As protein: CASQSRGDTEAFF. The rearrangement uses TRBV9 and TRBJ1-1; no definite D call. V was clipped by 7 bases and J by 3 bases, with 13 bases between them. The CDR3 has 13 residues. In germline, CDR1 is SGDLS, CDR2 YYNGEE.

V usage is TRBV7-6 and J usage is TRBJ1-6, with 11 bases identical to TRBD1. The CDR3 is 15 residues long. Trimming removed 5 bases from V and 8 bases from J; junction bases left unmatched: 5. Germline CDR1 reads SGHVS; CDR2 reads FNYEAQ. CDR3 loop: CASSRWTGGDSPLHF. The CDR3 nucleotides read TGTGCCAGCAGCCGATGGACAGGGGGCGATTCACCCCTCCACTTT.

This chain uses TRBV27 with TRBJ2-1; D is unclear. This CDR3 has 14 residues. Germline lookup yields CDR1 MNHEY and CDR2 SMNVEV (reference sequence). V dropped 3 bases and J dropped 0 bases, with 6 bases sitting between them. The CDR3 sequence: CASSFWISYNEQFF. The CDR3 nucleotides read TGTGCCAGCAGTTTCTGGATCTCCTACAATGAGCAGTTCTTC.

CDR3 in amino acids: CASSQRGTGRTEAFF. CDR3 DNA sequence: TGTGCCAGTAGCCAAAGGGGGACAGGACGGACTGAAGCTTTCTTT. The chain links TRBV19 to TRBJ1-1, with 8 nucleotides matching TRBD1. V trimming: 6 bases; J trimming: 5 bases; junction bases outside the gene matches: 11. Germline loops: CDR1 LNHDA, CDR2 SQIVND (reference sequence). The CDR3 consists of 15 residues.

The chain joins TRBV2 to TRBJ1-4; D call uncertain. Trimming stripped 8 bases from V and 0 bases from J, with 10 bases between. The CDR3 contains 14 residues. Germline CDR1 is SNHLY and CDR2 is FYNNEI. CDR3 amino acids: CASHYSATNEKLFF. CDR3 coding DNA: TGTGCCAGCCATTACAGTGCAACTAATGAAAAACTGTTTTTT. Drawing the rest from reference TRBV2 and TRBJ1-4, the complete variable domain is EPEVTQTPSHQVTQMGQEVILRCVPISNHLYFYWYRQILGQKVEFLVSFYNNEISEKSEIFDDQFSVERPDGSNFTLKIRSTKLEDSAMYFCASHYSATNEKLFFGSGTQLSVL.

This clone was seen once. The rearrangement links TRBV28 to TRBJ2-7, with 11 bases matching TRBD1. The length of the CDR3 is 16 residues. In germline, CDR1 is MDHEN, CDR2 SYDVKM. With V trimmed by 3 bases and J by 3 bases, 7 bases remained unmatched. The DNA for the CDR3 is TGTGCCAGCAGTTTCCGTTGGGGACAGGGGGTCTACGAGCAGTACTTC. This encodes CASSFRWGQGVYEQYF.

In this sample, this clone turned up a few times. This chain links TRBV19 with TRBJ1-2, with TRBD1 as a possible D gene (5 bases). V dropped 5 bases and J dropped 6 bases, with 10 bases sitting between them. The CDR3 covers 12 residues. The germline gives CDR1 LNHDA, CDR2 SQIVND (reference sequence). The CDR3 region is CASSSQGNGYTF. DNA for the CDR3: TGTGCCAGTAGTTCCCAGGGAAATGGCTACACCTTC.

The J gene is TRBJ2-5, the V gene TRBV18; possibly TRBD1 for D (5 bases). This CDR3 spans 16 amino acids. Germline-derived CDR1 and CDR2 are KGHSH and LQKENI. Between the trimmed V and J ends, which lost 3 bases and 7 bases, there was a span of 21 bases. The CDR3 bases are TGTGCCAGCTCACCCCCGAGTGGGGCGCCTCAGGGGACCCAGTACTTC. Amino acids: CASSPPSGAPQGTQYF.

Here the CDR3 reads CASSFTGGGTDTQYF. CDR3 coding DNA: TGTGCCAGCAGCTTTACAGGGGGCGGCACAGATACGCAGTATTTT. This chain joins TRBV7-9 and TRBJ2-3, with 9 nucleotides matching TRBD1. Germline V lookup: CDR1 SEHNR, CDR2 FQNEAQ (reference sequence). The CDR3 spans 15 residues. The V gene end was trimmed by 3 bases and the J gene end by 1 base; junction bases not matched to a gene: 2.

This clone appeared once. This chain links TRBV30 with TRBJ1-2; 8 positions agree with TRBD1. The germline V gene has CDR1 GTSNPN and CDR2 SVGIG (reference sequence). The V segment lost 7 bases and the J segment 5 bases; nucleotides outside the gene matches: 12. The CDR3 covers 14 residues. The CDR3 DNA is TGTGCCTTTCCGGACAGGGTGTCTATATATGGCTACACCTTC. It encodes CAFPDRVSIYGYTF.

In this sample, this clone turned up once. At one of its ends the junction is not consistent with the germline gene, which may arise from a read error. The chain couples TRBV6-1 to TRBJ1-3; no reliable D call. The CDR3 spans 13 residues. The germline gives CDR1 MNHNS, CDR2 SASEGT. CDR3 coding DNA: TGTGCCAGCAGCGAAGCTAACGGAAACACCATATATTTT. Encoded protein: CASSEANGNTIYF.

This chain joins TRBV12-3 or TRBV12-4 and TRBJ1-2; D is unclear. Trimming pared 2 bases from V and 5 bases from J, leaving 9 bases between. The CDR3 length is 13 residues. CDR3 amino acids: CASSLQPQYGYTF. CDR3 bases: TGTGCCAGCAGTTTACAACCCCAATATGGCTACACCTTC.

V is TRBV27 and J is TRBJ1-1; tentative D call: TRBD1 (5 bases). The CDR3 has 14 amino acids. The germline gives CDR1 MNHEY, CDR2 SMNVEV (reference sequence). The V gene lost 6 bases and the J gene lost 0 bases, with 11 bases spanning the gap. The DNA for the CDR3 is TGTGCCAGCAGGGGGGACGGAATGAACACTGAAGCTTTCTTT. Its translation is CASRGDGMNTEAFF.